This T cell receptor (beta chain) was recovered during a study of post-analysis software for immune sequencing data. Incorporated into the TCR beta cDNA libraries were unique molecular identifiers, which served to reduce PCR and sequencing biases. In TCRdb, the PCR reads were re-called with MiXCR into one record per CDR3 protein. The table records 750,000 to 900,000 distinct CDR3 sequences, about 45% of them present only once. The clonotype originates from a girl aged 10 to 17 with multiple sclerosis. Material for sequencing was blood.

The CDR3 is CASSVTGLGEQFF. The DNA of the CDR3 is TGTGCCAGCAGTGTAACTGGCCTTGGTGAGCAGTTCTTC. This chain joins TRBV6-1 and TRBJ2-1; D not certain. Germline loops: CDR1 MNHNS, CDR2 SASEGT. Between the trimmed V and J ends, which lost 4 bases and 9 bases, there was a span of 13 bases. CDR3 length: 13 amino acids.